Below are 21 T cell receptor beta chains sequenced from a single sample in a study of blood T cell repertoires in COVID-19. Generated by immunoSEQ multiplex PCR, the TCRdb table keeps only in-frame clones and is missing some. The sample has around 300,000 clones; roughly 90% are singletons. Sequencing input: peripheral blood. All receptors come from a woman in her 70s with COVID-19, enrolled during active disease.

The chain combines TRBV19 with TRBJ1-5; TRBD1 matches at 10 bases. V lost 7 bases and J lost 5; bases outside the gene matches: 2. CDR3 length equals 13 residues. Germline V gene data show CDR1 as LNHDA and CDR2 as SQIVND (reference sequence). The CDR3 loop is CASKDRGYQPQHF. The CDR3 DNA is TGTGCCAGTAAGGACAGGGGGTATCAGCCCCAGCATTTT.

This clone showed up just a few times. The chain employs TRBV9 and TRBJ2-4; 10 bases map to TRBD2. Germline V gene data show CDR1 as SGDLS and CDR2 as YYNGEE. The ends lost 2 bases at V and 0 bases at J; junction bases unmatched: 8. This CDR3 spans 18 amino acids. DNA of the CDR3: TGTGCCAGCAGCGTGGGTAGCGGGGGGTACCTAGCCAAAAACATTCAGTACTTC. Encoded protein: CASSVGSGGYLAKNIQYF.

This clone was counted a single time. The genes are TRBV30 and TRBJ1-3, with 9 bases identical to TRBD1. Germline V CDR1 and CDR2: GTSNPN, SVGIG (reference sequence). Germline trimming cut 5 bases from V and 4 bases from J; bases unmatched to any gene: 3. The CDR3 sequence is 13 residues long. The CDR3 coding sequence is TGTGCCTGGGGGACAGGGTTGGGAAACACCATATATTTT. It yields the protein CAWGTGLGNTIYF.

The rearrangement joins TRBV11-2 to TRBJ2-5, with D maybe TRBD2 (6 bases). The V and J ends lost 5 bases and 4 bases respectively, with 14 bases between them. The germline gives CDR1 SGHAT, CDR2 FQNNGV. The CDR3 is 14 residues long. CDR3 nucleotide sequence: TGTGCCAGCAGCCTCACTAGCTCCGGAGAGACCCAGTACTTC. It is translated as CASSLTSSGETQYF.

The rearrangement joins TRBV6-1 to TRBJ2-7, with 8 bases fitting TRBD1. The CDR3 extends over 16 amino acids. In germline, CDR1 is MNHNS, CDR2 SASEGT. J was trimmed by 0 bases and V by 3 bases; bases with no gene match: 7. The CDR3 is CASSEGTGWTSYEQYF. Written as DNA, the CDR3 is TGTGCCAGCAGTGAGGGGACAGGCTGGACCTCCTACGAGCAGTACTTC.

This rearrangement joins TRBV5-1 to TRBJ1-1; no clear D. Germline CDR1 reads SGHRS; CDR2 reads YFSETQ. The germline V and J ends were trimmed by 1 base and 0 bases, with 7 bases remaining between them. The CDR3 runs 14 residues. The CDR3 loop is CASSLWEMNTEAFF. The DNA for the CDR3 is TGCGCCAGCAGCTTGTGGGAGATGAACACTGAAGCTTTCTTT.

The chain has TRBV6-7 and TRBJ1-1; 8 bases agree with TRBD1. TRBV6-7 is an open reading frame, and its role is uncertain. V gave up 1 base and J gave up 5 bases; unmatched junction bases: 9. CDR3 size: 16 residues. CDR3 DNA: TGTGCCAGCAGTTACTTCCAGACAGGGGCTGGAACTGAAGCTTTCTTT. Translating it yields CASSYFQTGAGTEAFF.

CDR3 sequence reads: CASSYLIVREAFF. CDR3 DNA: TGTGCCAGCAGTTACCTTATCGTCAGGGAAGCTTTCTTT. The chain is built from TRBV12-3 or TRBV12-4 and TRBJ1-1; unclear D gene. Trimming stripped 4 bases from V and 8 bases from J, with 14 bases between. The CDR3 spans 13 residues.

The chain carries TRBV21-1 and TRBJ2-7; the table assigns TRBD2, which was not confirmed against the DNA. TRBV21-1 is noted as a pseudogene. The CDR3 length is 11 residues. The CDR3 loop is CPSGGPFEQYF. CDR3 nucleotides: TGTCCTAGCGGGGGGCCGTTTGAGCAGTACTTC.

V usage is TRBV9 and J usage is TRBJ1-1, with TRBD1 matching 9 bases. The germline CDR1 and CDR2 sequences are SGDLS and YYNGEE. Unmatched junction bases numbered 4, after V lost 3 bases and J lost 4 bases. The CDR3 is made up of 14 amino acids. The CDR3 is CASSETGGPTEAFF. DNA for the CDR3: TGTGCCAGCAGCGAAACAGGGGGCCCCACTGAAGCTTTCTTT.

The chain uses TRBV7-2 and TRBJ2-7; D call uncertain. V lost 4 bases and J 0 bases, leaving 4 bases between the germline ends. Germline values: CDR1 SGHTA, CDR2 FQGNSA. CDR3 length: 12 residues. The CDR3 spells CASSSVSYEQYF. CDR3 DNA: TGTGCCAGCAGCTCAGTCTCCTACGAGCAGTACTTC. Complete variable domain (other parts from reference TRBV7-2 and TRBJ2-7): GAGVSQSPSNKVTEKGKDVELRCDPISGHTALYWYRQSLGQGLEFLIYFQGNSAPDKSGLPSDRFSAERTGGSVSTLTIQRTQQEDSAVYLCASSSVSYEQYFGPGTRLTVT.

CDR3 region: CASSQDGAGVETQYF. The CDR3 DNA reads TGCGCCAGCAGCCAAGACGGAGCGGGGGTGGAGACCCAGTACTTC. V gene TRBV4-1 combines with J gene TRBJ2-5; TRBD2 aligns across 8 bases. This CDR3 is 15 amino acids long. V was pared by 0 bases and J by 5 bases, with 5 bases of the junction left unmatched. Germline V gives CDR1 MGHRA, CDR2 YSYEKL.

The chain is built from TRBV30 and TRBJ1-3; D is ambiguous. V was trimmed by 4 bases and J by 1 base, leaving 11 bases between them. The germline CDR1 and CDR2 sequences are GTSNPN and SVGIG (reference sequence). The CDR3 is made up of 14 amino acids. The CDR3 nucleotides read TGTGCCTGGACCCTAGGACTTTCTGGAAACACCATATATTTT. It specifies CAWTLGLSGNTIYF.

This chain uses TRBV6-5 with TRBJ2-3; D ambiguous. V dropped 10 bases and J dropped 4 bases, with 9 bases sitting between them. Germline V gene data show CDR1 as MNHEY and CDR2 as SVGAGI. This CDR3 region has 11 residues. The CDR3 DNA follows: TGTGCCACCAGCCGGGCAGATACGCAGTATTTT. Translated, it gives CATSRADTQYF.

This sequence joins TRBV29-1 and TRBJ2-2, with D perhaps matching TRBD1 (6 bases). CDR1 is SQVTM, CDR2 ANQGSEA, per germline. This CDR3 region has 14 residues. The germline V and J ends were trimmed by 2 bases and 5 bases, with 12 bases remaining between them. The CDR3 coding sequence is TGCAGCGTTGAAAATTTAGGGGGAACCGGGGAGCTGTTTTTT. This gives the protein CSVENLGGTGELFF.

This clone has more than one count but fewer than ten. CDR3: CASSVDPTGGTGELFF. The CDR3, as DNA: TGTGCCAGCAGCGTAGACCCGACAGGGGGTACCGGGGAGCTGTTTTTT. The rearrangement uses TRBV9 and TRBJ2-2; the match to TRBD1 covers 9 bases. The V gene end was trimmed by 0 bases and the J gene end by 5 bases; junction bases not matched to a gene: 5. The CDR3 extends over 16 amino acids. The germline CDR1 and CDR2 sequences are SGDLS and YYNGEE.

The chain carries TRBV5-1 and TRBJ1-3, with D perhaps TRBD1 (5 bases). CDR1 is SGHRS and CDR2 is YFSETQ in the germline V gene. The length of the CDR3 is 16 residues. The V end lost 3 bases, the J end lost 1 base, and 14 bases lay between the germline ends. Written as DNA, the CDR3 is TGCGCCAGCAGCTCCGACCCCGGGGGGTCTGGAAACACCATATATTTT. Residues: CASSSDPGGSGNTIYF.

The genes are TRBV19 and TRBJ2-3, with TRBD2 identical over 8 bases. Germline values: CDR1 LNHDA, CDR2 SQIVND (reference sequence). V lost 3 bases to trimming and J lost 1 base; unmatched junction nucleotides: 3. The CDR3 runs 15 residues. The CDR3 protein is CASSIGGGGTDTQYF. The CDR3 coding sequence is TGTGCCAGTAGTATCGGGGGGGGCGGCACAGATACGCAGTATTTT.

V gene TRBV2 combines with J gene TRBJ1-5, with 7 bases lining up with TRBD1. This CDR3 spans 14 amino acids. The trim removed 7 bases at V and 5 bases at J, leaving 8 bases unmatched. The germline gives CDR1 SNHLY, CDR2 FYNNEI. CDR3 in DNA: TGTGCCAGCATGGGGCCAGGGGGGTATCAGCCCCAGCATTTT. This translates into CASMGPGGYQPQHF.

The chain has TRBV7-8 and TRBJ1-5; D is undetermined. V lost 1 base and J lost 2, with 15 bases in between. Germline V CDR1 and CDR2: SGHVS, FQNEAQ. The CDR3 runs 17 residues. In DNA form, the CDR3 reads TGTGCCAGCAGCTTAGGACTCTACGAGCATGGCAATCAGCCCCAGCATTTT. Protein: CASSLGLYEHGNQPQHF. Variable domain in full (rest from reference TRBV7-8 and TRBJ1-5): GAGVSQSPRYKVAKRGQDVALRCDPISGHVSLFWYQQALGQGPEFLTYFQNEAQLDKSGLPSDRFFAERPEGSVSTLKIQRTQQEDSAVYLCASSLGLYEHGNQPQHFGDGTRLSIL.

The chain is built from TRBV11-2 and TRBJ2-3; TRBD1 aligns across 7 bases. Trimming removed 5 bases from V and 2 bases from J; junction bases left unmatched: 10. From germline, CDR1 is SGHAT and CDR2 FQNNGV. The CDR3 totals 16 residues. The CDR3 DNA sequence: TGTGCCAGCAGCCCCGTAGAGGGGGCCTACACAGATACGCAGTATTTT. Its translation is CASSPVEGAYTDTQYF.